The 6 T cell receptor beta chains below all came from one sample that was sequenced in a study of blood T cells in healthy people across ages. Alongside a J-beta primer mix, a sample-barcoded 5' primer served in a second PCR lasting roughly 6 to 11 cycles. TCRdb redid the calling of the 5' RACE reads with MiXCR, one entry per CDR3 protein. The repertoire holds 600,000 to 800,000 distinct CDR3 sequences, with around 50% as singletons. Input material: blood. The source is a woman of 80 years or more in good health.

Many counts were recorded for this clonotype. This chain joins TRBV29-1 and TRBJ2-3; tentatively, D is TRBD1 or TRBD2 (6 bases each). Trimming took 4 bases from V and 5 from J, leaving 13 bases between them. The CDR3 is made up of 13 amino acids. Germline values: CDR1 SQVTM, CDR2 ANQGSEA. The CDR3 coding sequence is TGCAGCGTTGGGGTCGGAGGGGGAGATACGCAGTATTTT. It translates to CSVGVGGGDTQYF.

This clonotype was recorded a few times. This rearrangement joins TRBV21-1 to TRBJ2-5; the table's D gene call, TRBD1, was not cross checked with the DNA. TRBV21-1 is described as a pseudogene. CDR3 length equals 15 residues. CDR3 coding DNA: TGTGCCAGCAGCATGGTTGTGGGGCAGGAAGAGACCCAGTACTTC. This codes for CASSMVVGQEETQYF.

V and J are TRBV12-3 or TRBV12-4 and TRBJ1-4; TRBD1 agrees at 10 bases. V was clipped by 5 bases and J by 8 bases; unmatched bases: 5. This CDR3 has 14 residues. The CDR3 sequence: CASSRTGGGEKLFF. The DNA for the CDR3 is TGTGCCAGCAGTCGGACAGGGGGAGGAGAAAAACTGTTTTTT.

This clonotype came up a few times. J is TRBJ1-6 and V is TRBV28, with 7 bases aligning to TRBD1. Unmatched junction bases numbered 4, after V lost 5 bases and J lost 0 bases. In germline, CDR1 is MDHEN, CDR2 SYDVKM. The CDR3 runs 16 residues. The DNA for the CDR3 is TGTGCCAGCAGTGGGAGACAGGGCTCCTATAATTCACCCCTCCACTTT. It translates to CASSGRQGSYNSPLHF.

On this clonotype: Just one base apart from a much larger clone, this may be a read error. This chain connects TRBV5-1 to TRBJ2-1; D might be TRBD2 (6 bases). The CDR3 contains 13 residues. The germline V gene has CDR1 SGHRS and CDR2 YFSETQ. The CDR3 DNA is TGCGCCAGCTTCGGAGGGCCAGGCAATGCGCAGTTCTTC. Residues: CASFGGPGNAQFF.

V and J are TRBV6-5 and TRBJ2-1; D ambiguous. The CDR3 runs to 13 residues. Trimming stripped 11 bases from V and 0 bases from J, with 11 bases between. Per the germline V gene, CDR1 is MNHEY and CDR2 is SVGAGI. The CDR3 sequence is CAGNKSSYNEQFF. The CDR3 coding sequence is TGTGCCGGAAATAAGAGCTCCTACAATGAGCAGTTCTTC.